This T cell receptor beta chain was identified during a study of CD8 T cells in ankylosing spondylitis. V lost 0 bases and J lost 0, with 6 bases in between. The CDR3 spans 14 residues. Germline CDR1 and CDR2: SGHRS and YFSETQ. TCRdb recomputed calls from the 5' RACE reads with MiXCR, one row per CDR3 protein. The data hold under 250,000 distinct CDR3 sequences, with roughly a third observed a single time. This sequence joins TRBV5-1 and TRBJ1-1, with D uncertain. The source is a male donor with ankylosing spondylitis or in good health (not recorded which). Sequenced sample: blood, either unsorted or a sorted T cell fraction (not recorded which). The chain's CDR3 is CASSLAQVNTEAFF. The DNA for the CDR3 is TGCGCCAGCAGCTTGGCTCAGGTGAACACTGAAGCTTTCTTT.